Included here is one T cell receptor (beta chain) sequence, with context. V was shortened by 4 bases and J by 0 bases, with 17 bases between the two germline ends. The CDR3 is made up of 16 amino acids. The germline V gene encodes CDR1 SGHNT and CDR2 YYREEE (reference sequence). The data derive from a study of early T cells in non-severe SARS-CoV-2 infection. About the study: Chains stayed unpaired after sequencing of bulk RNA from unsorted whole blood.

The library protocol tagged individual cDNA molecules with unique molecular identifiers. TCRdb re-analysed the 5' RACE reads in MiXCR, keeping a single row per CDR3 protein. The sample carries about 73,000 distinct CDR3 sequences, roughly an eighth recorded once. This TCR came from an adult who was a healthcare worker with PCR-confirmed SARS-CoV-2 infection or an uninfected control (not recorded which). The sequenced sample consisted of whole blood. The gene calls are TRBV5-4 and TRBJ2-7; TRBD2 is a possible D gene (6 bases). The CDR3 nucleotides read TGTGCCAGCAGCGCGCCCGATAGCGGAAACTCCTACGAGCAGTACTTC. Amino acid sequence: CASSAPDSGNSYEQYF. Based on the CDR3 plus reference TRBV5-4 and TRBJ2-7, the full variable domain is ETGVTQSPTHLIKTRGQQVTLRCSSQSGHNTVSWYQQALGQGPQFIFQYYREEENGRGNFPPRFSGLQFPNYSSELNVNALELDDSALYLCASSAPDSGNSYEQYFGPGTRLTVT.